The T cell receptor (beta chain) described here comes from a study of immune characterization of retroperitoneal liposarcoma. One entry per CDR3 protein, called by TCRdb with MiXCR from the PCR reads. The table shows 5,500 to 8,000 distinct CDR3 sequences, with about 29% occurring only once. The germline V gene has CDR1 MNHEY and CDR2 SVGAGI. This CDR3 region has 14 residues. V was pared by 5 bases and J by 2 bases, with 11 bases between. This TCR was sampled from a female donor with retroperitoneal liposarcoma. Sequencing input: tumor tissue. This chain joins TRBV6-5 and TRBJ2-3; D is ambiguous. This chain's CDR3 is CASSERIHTDTQYF. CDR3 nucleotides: TGTGCCAGCAGTGAAAGGATACACACAGATACGCAGTATTTT.